These 15 T cell receptor beta chains were all obtained from the same sample, sequenced in a study of early T cells in non-severe SARS-CoV-2 infection. One entry per CDR3 protein results from TCRdb running MiXCR on the 5' RACE reads. The sample includes about 80,000 distinct CDR3 sequences, roughly 12% of them seen just once. Sample: whole blood, taken at baseline. The receptors stem from an adult who was a healthcare worker with PCR-confirmed SARS-CoV-2 infection or an uninfected control (not recorded which). The donor label of this sample is uncertain.

In this sample, this clonotype turned up many times. J is TRBJ1-3 and V is TRBV5-1; D is ambiguous. V lost 5 bases and J 0 bases, leaving 9 bases between the germline ends. The CDR3 has 14 residues. Germline V gene data show CDR1 as SGHRS and CDR2 as YFSETQ. The CDR3 protein is CASRALTSGNTIYF. For the CDR3, the DNA is TGCGCCAGCAGGGCGCTAACCTCTGGAAACACCATATATTTT.

This clonotype was counted many times. V is TRBV18 and J is TRBJ2-3; 8 bases fit TRBD2. CDR1 and CDR2 (germline): KGHSH, LQKENI. V lost 5 bases to trimming and J lost 4 bases; unmatched junction nucleotides: 11. This CDR3 comprises 16 residues. The CDR3 DNA follows: TGTGCCAGCTCATCGACCTCTAGCGGGTGGGCAGATACGCAGTATTTT. Protein product: CASSSTSSGWADTQYF.

This clonotype has at least ten counts. This chain links TRBV19 with TRBJ1-5; 8 nucleotides align to TRBD1. The CDR3 is 16 amino acids. CDR1 is LNHDA, CDR2 SQIVND, per germline (reference sequence). V shed 3 bases, J shed 7 bases, and the junction held 11 bases outside the gene matches. Here the CDR3 DNA reads TGTGCCAGTAGTATCCGACAGGGGCTGCGTGGCCAGCCCCAGCATTTT. As protein: CASSIRQGLRGQPQHF.

The table lists this clonotype with a few counts. This sequence joins TRBV4-1 and TRBJ2-1, with a weak D call TRBD1 (6 bases). With 0 bases removed from V and 10 bases from J, the gap between germline ends came to 16 bases. The CDR3 is 15 residues long. The germline V gene has CDR1 MGHRA and CDR2 YSYEKL. CDR3 DNA sequence: TGCGCCAGCAGCCAAGACAGGGGCTCCTTTATGGAGCAGTTCTTC. Protein: CASSQDRGSFMEQFF.

This chain links TRBV9 with TRBJ2-2; D is uncertain. The CDR3 spans 13 residues. V was clipped by 6 bases and J by 0 bases, with 6 bases between them. Looked up from germline, CDR1 is SGDLS and CDR2 is YYNGEE. The chain's CDR3 is CASTGPNTGELFF. The CDR3 bases are TGTGCCAGCACAGGCCCGAACACCGGGGAGCTGTTTTTT.

This clonotype was seen many times. V gene TRBV6-2 or TRBV6-3 combines with J gene TRBJ2-2, with D uncertain. Trimming stripped 6 bases from V and 6 bases from J, with 8 bases between. Looked up from germline, CDR1 is MNHEY and CDR2 is SVGEGT. This CDR3 region has 12 residues. Written as DNA, the CDR3 is TGTGCCAGCAGGGGTTGGGCCGGGGAGCTGTTTTTT. Protein sequence: CASRGWAGELFF.

V usage is TRBV25-1 and J usage is TRBJ2-7; D is tentatively TRBD1 or TRBD2 (5 bases each). The V end was cut by 3 bases, the J end by 6 bases, with 12 bases between. There are 13 residues in the CDR3. Germline lookup yields CDR1 MGHDK and CDR2 SYGVNS. The CDR3 nucleotides read TGTGCCAGCAGTGAGGGACCCCTCACCGAGCAGTACTTC. Translation gives CASSEGPLTEQYF.

The chain has TRBV20-1 and TRBJ1-2; 7 bases are shared with TRBD1. J lost 8 bases, V lost 0 bases, and 12 bases had no gene match. This CDR3 has 15 amino acids. Germline-derived CDR1 and CDR2 are DFQATT and SNEGSKA (reference sequence). The CDR3 DNA sequence: TGCAGTGCTAGAGATTTGGTAACAGGGGATTACGGCTACACCTTC. It encodes CSARDLVTGDYGYTF.

In this sample, this clonotype turned up many times. The chain links TRBV25-1 to TRBJ1-2, with D hard to call. V was pared by 6 bases and J by 8 bases, with 16 bases between. This CDR3 is built from 13 residues. The germline V gene encodes CDR1 MGHDK and CDR2 SYGVNS. Written as DNA, the CDR3 is TGTGCCAGCAGCCCCGATCCCCCTAGGGGCTACACCTTC. This sequence encodes CASSPDPPRGYTF.

The chain has TRBV6-2 or TRBV6-3 and TRBJ2-3, with D unclear. CDR1 and CDR2 from the germline V gene are MNHEY and SVGEGT. The CDR3 runs to 13 residues. V shed 6 bases and J shed 2 bases, with 9 bases lying between them. In nucleotides, the CDR3 is TGTGCCAGCAGCCCCCGATACACAGATACGCAGTATTTT. Residues: CASSPRYTDTQYF.

V gene TRBV7-3 combines with J gene TRBJ2-2; maybe TRBD2 (7 bases). The V end lost 4 bases, the J end lost 4 bases, and 13 bases lay between the germline ends. Germline V gene lookup returns CDR1 SGHTA and CDR2 FQGTGA. The CDR3 has 15 residues. The CDR3 sequence: CASSYGGQATGELFF. CDR3 DNA sequence: TGTGCCAGCAGCTACGGGGGGCAGGCCACCGGGGAGCTGTTTTTT. Together with reference TRBV7-3 and TRBJ2-2, the CDR3 gives the full variable domain: GAGVSQTPSNKVTEKGKYVELRCDPISGHTALYWYRQSLGQGPEFLIYFQGTGAADDSGLPNDRFFAVRPEGSVSTLKIQRTERGDSAVYLCASSYGGQATGELFFGEGSRLTVL.

This clonotype was counted a few times. This chain connects TRBV24-1 to TRBJ2-1; TRBD2 matches 15 bases. Germline V gene lookup returns CDR1 KGHDR and CDR2 SFDVKD. This CDR3 comprises 15 residues. V lost 5 bases, J lost 8 bases, and 3 bases stayed unmatched. This CDR3 reads CATSGTSGGADEQFF. The CDR3, as DNA: TGTGCCACCAGTGGGACTAGCGGGGGGGCCGATGAGCAGTTCTTC.

The chain couples TRBV7-2 to TRBJ2-7; D possibly uses TRBD1 or TRBD2 (6 bases each). V lost 6 bases, J lost 5 bases, and 14 bases lay in between. Germline-derived CDR1 and CDR2 are SGHTA and FQGNSA. The CDR3 runs 13 residues. The CDR3 DNA is TGTGCCAGCAGGGACGCCGGGGGCAACGAGCAGTACTTC. As protein: CASRDAGGNEQYF.

This clonotype has just a few counts. The V gene is TRBV5-4, the J gene TRBJ2-3; the match to TRBD1 covers 10 bases. Germline V gene data show CDR1 as SGHNT and CDR2 as YYREEE (reference sequence). The CDR3 runs to 16 residues. The junction had 9 bases not matched to a gene; V was cut back by 4 bases and J by 4 bases. Here the CDR3 reads CASSQLWGQGPDTQYF. Written as DNA, the CDR3 is TGTGCCAGCAGCCAATTGTGGGGACAGGGGCCAGATACGCAGTATTTT.

In its sample, this clonotype was seen many times. The chain joins TRBV5-5 to TRBJ2-3, with TRBD2 identical over 7 bases. The CDR3 runs 15 residues. V was pared by 2 bases and J by 0 bases, with 3 bases of the junction left unmatched. Germline CDR1 reads SGHKS; CDR2 reads YYEKEE (reference sequence). CDR3 protein: CASSFYGGSTDTQYF. As DNA, the CDR3 is TGTGCCAGCAGCTTTTACGGGGGGAGCACAGATACGCAGTATTTT.